This T cell receptor beta chain was profiled in a study of CD8+ T cells in alopecia areata. Extraction of RNA preceded its reverse transcription into cDNA, which served as the sequencing template. Using immunoSEQ multiplex PCR, the repertoire was profiled, and TCRdb retains in-frame clones only, with some absent. The data show fewer than 150,000 clones, with 45% to 60% seen just once and less than 5.5% held by the top ten. Germline loops: CDR1 SEHNR, CDR2 FQNEAQ (reference sequence). Deletions cut 7 bases from V and 15 bases from J, with 7 bases between. The CDR3 length is 8 residues. The chain carries TRBV7-9 and TRBJ1-5; unclear D gene. This TCR was sampled from a human donor with alopecia areata. The specimen comprised CD4+ T cells sorted from blood, sampled at week 0. CDR3 nucleotides: TGTGCCAGCACCCCCACGCATTTT. Its translation is CASTPTHF. The whole variable domain, remainder taken from reference TRBV7-9 and TRBJ1-5, is DTGVSQNPRHKITKRGQNVTFRCDPISEHNRLYWYRQTLGQGPEFLTYFQNEAQLEKSRLLSDRFSAERPKGSFSTLEIQRTEQGDSAMYLCASTPTHFGDGTRLSIL.